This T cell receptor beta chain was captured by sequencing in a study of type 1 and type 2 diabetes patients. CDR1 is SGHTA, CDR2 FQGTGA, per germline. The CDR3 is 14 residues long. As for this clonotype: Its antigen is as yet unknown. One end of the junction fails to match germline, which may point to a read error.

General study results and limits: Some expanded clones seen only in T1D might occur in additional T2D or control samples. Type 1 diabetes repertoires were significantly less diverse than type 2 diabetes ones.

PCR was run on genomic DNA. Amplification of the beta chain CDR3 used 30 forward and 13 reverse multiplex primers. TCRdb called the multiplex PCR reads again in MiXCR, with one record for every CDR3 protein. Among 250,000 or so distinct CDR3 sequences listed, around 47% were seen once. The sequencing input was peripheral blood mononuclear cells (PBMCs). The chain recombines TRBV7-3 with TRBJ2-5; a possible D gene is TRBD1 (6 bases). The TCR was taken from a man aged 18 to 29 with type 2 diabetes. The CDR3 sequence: CASSQAGTRETQYF. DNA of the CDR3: TGCGCCAGCAGCCAAGCCGGGACAAGAGAGACCCAGTACTTC. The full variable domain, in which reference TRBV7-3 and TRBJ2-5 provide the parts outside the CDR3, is GAGVSQTPSNKVTEKGKYVELRCDPISGHTALYWYRQSLGQGPEFLIYFQGTGAADDSGLPNDRFFAVRPEGSVSTLKIQRTERGDSAVYLCASSQAGTRETQYFGPGTRLLVL.